This T cell receptor (beta chain) was sequenced in a study of response to subunit inactivated influenza vaccine. General observations from the study: The authors put forward the suggestion that each seasonal influenza vaccination may bring in only a limited number of new T cells.

TCRdb reanalysed the RT-PCR reads using MiXCR and keeps one entry per CDR3 protein. The sample lists some 500,000 distinct CDR3 sequences, about 15% occurring once. For this clonotype: Its specificity is unknown.

This CDR3 region has 14 residues. Germline loops: CDR1 SGHTA, CDR2 FQGTGA. The ends were cut back, 2 bases at V and 4 bases at J, with 9 bases in the middle. The TCR originated in a man between 50 and 75 years old who received an inactivated influenza vaccine. The chain recombines TRBV7-3 with TRBJ2-1; D is undetermined. The sample in question was CD4+ T cells sorted from PBMCs, obtained around 25 months after vaccination. This chain's CDR3 is CASSLESRYNEQFF. CDR3 bases: TGTGCCAGCAGCTTAGAGAGCAGATACAATGAGCAGTTCTTC.